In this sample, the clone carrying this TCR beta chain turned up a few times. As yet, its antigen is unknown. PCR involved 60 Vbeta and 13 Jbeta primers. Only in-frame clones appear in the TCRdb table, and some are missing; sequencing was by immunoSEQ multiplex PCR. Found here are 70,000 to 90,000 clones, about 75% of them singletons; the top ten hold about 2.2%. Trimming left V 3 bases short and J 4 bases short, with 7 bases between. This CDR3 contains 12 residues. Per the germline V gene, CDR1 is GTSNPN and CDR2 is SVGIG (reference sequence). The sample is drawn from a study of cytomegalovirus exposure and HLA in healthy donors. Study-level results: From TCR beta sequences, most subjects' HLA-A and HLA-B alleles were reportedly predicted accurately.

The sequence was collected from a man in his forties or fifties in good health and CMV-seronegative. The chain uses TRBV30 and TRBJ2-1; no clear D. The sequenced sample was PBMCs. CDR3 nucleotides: TGTGCCTGGAGCGAGAATTACAATGAGCAGTTCTTC. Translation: CAWSENYNEQFF.